This entry is about one T cell receptor beta chain. Its specificity is unknown. V dropped 3 bases and J dropped 3 bases, with 9 bases sitting between them. Germline V gene lookup returns CDR1 DFQATT and CDR2 SNEGSKA (reference sequence). The CDR3 spans 13 residues. The data were obtained in a study of blood T cells in healthy people across ages. The overall study: Capture via template switching afforded approximately one barcoded beta molecule per two T cells.

Study outcomes and limitations: The recorded TCR beta diversity per million T cells decreased in a roughly linear manner with age. Unsorted PBMCs prevented conclusive naive versus antigen-experienced comparison.

Then a second PCR, running roughly 7 to 11 cycles, was carried out with a sample-barcoded 5' primer and a J-beta primer mix. The study obtained at least 2.5 million CDR3-containing paired-end reads from every sample. From the 5' RACE reads, TCRdb called clonotypes with MiXCR, one entry per CDR3 protein. The sample shows more than 800,000 distinct CDR3 sequences, 40% to 45% of them seen only once. The clonotype originates from a woman aged 55-75 years in good health. Sequenced input: blood. The rearrangement links TRBV20-1 to TRBJ1-5; possible D gene TRBD1, 5 bases. CDR3 loop: CSASRDLNQPQHF. The CDR3, as DNA: TGCAGTGCTAGCAGGGACCTCAATCAGCCCCAGCATTTT.